Following are 24 T cell receptor beta chains from one sample sequenced in a study of T cells after yellow fever vaccination (dated by TCRdb to 2018 to 2020). The treatment or condition label here, explained by the study, means: live attenuated yellow fever vaccine strain. To prepare the library, 5' RACE was applied. Sequenced using an Illumina HiSeq 2500. TCRdb took the public reads, trimmed them with fastp at Q25, ran MiXCR for clone calling and kept in-frame beta chains. For every CDR3 protein sequence, its rows merge into one entry that carries the most common genes and DNA. Here the sample has tens of thousands of distinct CDR3 sequences; 7% to 9% occur a single time. The ten biggest clones cover 28% of the sample. This specimen consisted of CD8+ T cells sorted from PBMCs, obtained around 15 days after the first yellow fever vaccination. The receptors stem from a man between 18 and 35 years old who received the YFV17D yellow fever vaccine.

This clonotype was found many times. The chain employs TRBV6-4 and TRBJ1-1; D is undetermined. Trimming left V 3 bases short and J 1 base short, with 6 bases between. Germline values: CDR1 MRHNA, CDR2 SNTAGT. The CDR3 has 13 amino acids. The CDR3 sequence: CASSESENTEAFF. DNA for the CDR3: TGTGCCAGCAGTGAATCGGAGAACACTGAAGCTTTCTTT.

Many counts were recorded for this clonotype. The chain combines TRBV27 with TRBJ1-1, with TRBD1 matching 9 bases. The CDR3 extends over 15 amino acids. CDR1 MNHEY and CDR2 SMNVEV come from the germline V gene (reference sequence). V lost 0 bases and J lost 6; bases outside the gene matches: 5. The CDR3 bases are TGTGCCAGCAGTTTATCGAGGACAGGGGCCGCTGAAGCTTTCTTT. Amino acids: CASSLSRTGAAEAFF.

This clonotype appeared many times. V is TRBV6-1 and J is TRBJ1-1; D might be TRBD1 (6 bases). Between the trimmed V and J ends, which lost 3 bases and 4 bases, there was a span of 12 bases. This CDR3 contains 14 residues. Germline V lookup: CDR1 MNHNS, CDR2 SASEGT. This CDR3 reads CASSEQGLGTEAFF. In nucleotides, the CDR3 is TGTGCCAGCAGTGAGCAGGGGTTGGGCACTGAAGCTTTCTTT.

In its sample, this clonotype was seen many times. The rearrangement joins TRBV12-3 or TRBV12-4 to TRBJ1-5, with a weak D call TRBD1 (5 bases). The CDR3 is 14 amino acids. Trimming stripped 8 bases from V and 2 bases from J, with 13 bases between. The CDR3 sequence is CASSQGLGNQPQHF. In nucleotides, the CDR3 is TGTGCCAGCTCCCAGGGCCTGGGCAATCAGCCCCAGCATTTT.

There are many counts of this clonotype. The chain has TRBV20-1 and TRBJ2-7, with 8 bases fitting TRBD2. V dropped 5 bases and J dropped 4; count of bases not matched to a gene: 10. This CDR3 spans 14 amino acids. Germline CDR1 DFQATT, CDR2 SNEGSKA (reference sequence). This CDR3 is CSARRSGGDYEQYV. CDR3 in DNA: TGCAGTGCTCGTAGAAGCGGGGGAGATTACGAGCAGTACGTC.

This clonotype was counted at least ten times. The final CDR3 position lacks the conserved phenylalanine or tryptophan, pointing to a likely read error. This chain connects TRBV11-2 to TRBJ2-2; 7 nucleotides line up with TRBD1. V dropped 6 bases and J dropped 3; count of bases not matched to a gene: 4. The CDR3 loop spans 14 amino acids. Per germline, CDR1 SGHAT and CDR2 FQNNGV. The CDR3 reads CASSLQGHTGELFL. The DNA of the CDR3 is TGTGCCAGCAGTTTACAGGGGCACACCGGGGAGCTGTTTCTT.

This clonotype was found many times. The V and J genes are TRBV12-3 or TRBV12-4 and TRBJ2-1, with 8 bases that match TRBD1. V gave up 6 bases and J gave up 8 bases; unmatched junction bases: 15. The CDR3 has 16 amino acids. The CDR3: CASRGDPLGTGHEQFF. CDR3 DNA sequence: TGTGCCAGCAGGGGTGATCCGTTGGGGACAGGCCATGAGCAGTTCTTC.

This clonotype has ten or more counts. The chain uses TRBV15 and TRBJ2-1, with D maybe TRBD1 (6 bases). The germline V gene has CDR1 LNHNV and CDR2 YYDKDF (reference sequence). The CDR3 has 14 amino acids. Trimming stripped 2 bases from V and 4 bases from J, with 9 bases between. The CDR3, as DNA: TGTGCCACCAGCAGAACCGGACAGTACAATGAGCAGTTCTTC. Residues: CATSRTGQYNEQFF.

This clonotype was seen a handful of times. This chain joins TRBV11-2 and TRBJ1-3, with unresolved D. The CDR3 runs 17 residues. Trimming shortened V by 0 bases and J by 4 bases, and 16 bases separated the two germline ends. The germline CDR1 and CDR2 sequences are SGHAT and FQNNGV. CDR3 sequence: CASSLDRQRLLGNTIYF. The CDR3 region has the DNA TGTGCCAGCAGCTTAGATCGGCAGAGACTTTTAGGAAACACCATATATTTT.

This clonotype was found many times. CDR3: CARTSTDTQYF. DNA of the CDR3: TGTGCCAGGACTAGCACAGATACGCAGTATTTT. The chain carries TRBV19 and TRBJ2-3; D remains ambiguous. With 9 bases removed from V and 0 bases from J, the gap between germline ends came to 4 bases. The length of the CDR3 is 11 residues. The germline V gene has CDR1 LNHDA and CDR2 SQIVND (reference sequence).

This clonotype was seen many times. The chain links TRBV6-2 or TRBV6-3 to TRBJ1-2; no clear D gene. With 2 bases removed from V and 4 bases from J, the gap between germline ends came to 11 bases. Germline V lookup: CDR1 MNHEY, CDR2 SVGEGT. The CDR3 totals 14 residues. The DNA for the CDR3 is TGTGCCAGCAGTTACGCCGCGGACCGCTATGGCTACACCTTC. It translates to CASSYAADRYGYTF.

This clonotype was detected ten times or more. The chain recombines TRBV19 with TRBJ2-1; 7 nucleotides line up with TRBD1. The CDR3 length is 13 residues. Germline assignment: CDR1 LNHDA and CDR2 SQIVND (reference sequence). V shed 3 bases and J 7 bases; nucleotides not matched to a gene: 3. Here the CDR3 DNA reads TGTGCCAGTAGTATTGGACAGGCGAATGAGCAGTTCTTC. It yields the protein CASSIGQANEQFF.

In this sample, this clonotype turned up many times. The chain uses TRBV4-1 and TRBJ1-1; 7 positions agree with TRBD1. The ends lost 4 bases at V and 3 bases at J; junction bases unmatched: 5. Germline V lookup: CDR1 MGHRA, CDR2 YSYEKL. The CDR3 sequence is 14 residues long. The CDR3, as DNA: TGCGCCAGCAGCCGGGACAGTCTCTACACTGAAGCTTTCTTT. Its translation: CASSRDSLYTEAFF.

At least ten counts were recorded for this clonotype. The CDR3 nucleotides read TGTGCCAGCAGTGCCCGAGGGGGGGTTCGTTCACCCCTCCACTTT. Translated: CASSARGGVRSPLHF. This sequence joins TRBV12-3 or TRBV12-4 and TRBJ1-6; possible D gene TRBD1, 6 bases. This CDR3 is 15 amino acids long. Trimming removed 5 bases at V and 9 bases at J, with 17 bases between.

The V and J genes are TRBV6-2 or TRBV6-3 and TRBJ2-5; D is unclear. CDR3 length: 16 residues. V gave up 0 bases and J gave up 4 bases, with 15 bases separating them. Germline CDR1 is MNHEY and CDR2 is SVGEGT. CDR3 residues: CASSYSTRAPLETQYF. CDR3 bases: TGTGCCAGCAGTTACTCGACACGCGCGCCATTAGAGACCCAGTACTTC.

This clonotype was observed at least ten times. The chain carries TRBV6-5 and TRBJ1-1; TRBD1 aligns across 7 bases. The CDR3 is made up of 15 amino acids. Looked up from germline, CDR1 is MNHEY and CDR2 is SVGAGI. V dropped 2 bases and J dropped 5; count of bases not matched to a gene: 8. The CDR3 here is CASSYGAGGWTEAFF. For the CDR3, the DNA is TGTGCCAGCAGTTACGGGGCAGGGGGATGGACTGAAGCTTTCTTT.

This clonotype was found many times. CDR3 region: CASSQDPAVQPQHF. In DNA form, the CDR3 reads TGCGCCAGCAGCCAAGATCCGGCAGTTCAGCCCCAGCATTTT. J is TRBJ1-5 and V is TRBV4-1; D remains ambiguous. V shed 0 bases and J shed 6 bases, with 9 bases lying between them. Germline V CDR1 and CDR2: MGHRA, YSYEKL. This CDR3 is 14 amino acids long.

This clonotype was found many times. In DNA, the CDR3 is TGTGCCAGCAGTGTAGTCTGGGGGTCTTACGAGCAGTACGTC. This gives the protein CASSVVWGSYEQYV. This chain connects TRBV27 to TRBJ2-7, with D perhaps being TRBD1 or TRBD2 (5 bases each). Germline V gene lookup returns CDR1 MNHEY and CDR2 SMNVEV (reference sequence). The length of the CDR3 is 14 residues. Between the trimmed V and J ends, which lost 5 bases and 4 bases, there was a span of 15 bases.

This clonotype has at least ten counts. The gene calls are TRBV12-3 or TRBV12-4 and TRBJ2-7; the match to TRBD1 covers 8 bases. V dropped 6 bases and J dropped 4; count of bases not matched to a gene: 8. The CDR3 length is 14 residues. CDR3 loop: CASRPGQGIYEQYF. Written as DNA, the CDR3 is TGTGCCAGCAGACCAGGACAGGGTATTTACGAGCAGTACTTC.

This clonotype was seen ten or more times. This chain links TRBV4-1 with TRBJ2-3; 12 bases are a match to TRBD2. The CDR3 runs to 16 residues. The J segment lost 4 bases and the V segment lost 4 bases, leaving 6 bases of the junction unmatched. Germline V lookup: CDR1 MGHRA, CDR2 YSYEKL. CDR3 coding DNA: TGCGCCAGCAGCCGCGGACTAGCGGGGTCGTCAGATACGCAGTATTTT. Protein sequence: CASSRGLAGSSDTQYF.

This clonotype was seen repeatedly, ten times or more. The rearrangement uses TRBV27 and TRBJ2-3; tentatively, D is TRBD1 (5 bases). Germline CDR1 and CDR2: MNHEY and SMNVEV (reference sequence). The V and J ends lost 3 bases and 2 bases respectively, with 9 bases between them. This CDR3 region has 14 residues. The CDR3 DNA reads as TGTGCCAGCAGTTTTCAGGGTACCACAGATACGCAGTATTTT. It codes for CASSFQGTTDTQYF.

The genes are TRBV29-1 and TRBJ2-1; D gene uncertain. Trimming removed 4 bases at V and 9 bases at J, with 10 bases between. The germline gives CDR1 SQVTM, CDR2 ANQGSEA. The CDR3 covers 11 residues. The CDR3 region is CSVVVLREQFF. CDR3 DNA sequence: TGCAGCGTTGTTGTCCTCCGTGAGCAGTTCTTC.

This clonotype has ten or more counts. This chain links TRBV4-3 with TRBJ2-3; D possibly corresponds to TRBD2 (6 bases). Trimming removed 3 bases from V and 5 bases from J, with 21 bases in between. The germline V gene has CDR1 LGHNA and CDR2 YSLEER. The CDR3 runs 17 residues. The CDR3 DNA is TGCGCCAGCAGCCAGGGTAGGGACCGTCGGAGGGGAGATACGCAGTATTTT. This codes for CASSQGRDRRRGDTQYF.

Concerning this clonotype itself: Since a much larger clone is just one base distant, this may be a read error. The chain joins TRBV7-3 to TRBJ2-1; D might be TRBD1 or TRBD2, each matching 6 bases. Germline V CDR1 and CDR2: SGHTA, FQGTGA. Trimming stripped 5 bases from V and 4 bases from J, with 18 bases between. This CDR3 has 16 residues. The CDR3 coding sequence is TGTGCCAGCAGCCCCTTCCCGGGGGCCCATTACAATGAGCAGTTCTTC. The encoded protein is CASSPFPGAHYNEQFF. Full variable domain (rest looked up from reference TRBV7-3 and TRBJ2-1): GAGVSQTPSNKVTEKGKYVELRCDPISGHTALYWYRQSLGQGPEFLIYFQGTGAADDSGLPNDRFFAVRPEGSVSTLKIQRTERGDSAVYLCASSPFPGAHYNEQFFGPGTRLTVL.